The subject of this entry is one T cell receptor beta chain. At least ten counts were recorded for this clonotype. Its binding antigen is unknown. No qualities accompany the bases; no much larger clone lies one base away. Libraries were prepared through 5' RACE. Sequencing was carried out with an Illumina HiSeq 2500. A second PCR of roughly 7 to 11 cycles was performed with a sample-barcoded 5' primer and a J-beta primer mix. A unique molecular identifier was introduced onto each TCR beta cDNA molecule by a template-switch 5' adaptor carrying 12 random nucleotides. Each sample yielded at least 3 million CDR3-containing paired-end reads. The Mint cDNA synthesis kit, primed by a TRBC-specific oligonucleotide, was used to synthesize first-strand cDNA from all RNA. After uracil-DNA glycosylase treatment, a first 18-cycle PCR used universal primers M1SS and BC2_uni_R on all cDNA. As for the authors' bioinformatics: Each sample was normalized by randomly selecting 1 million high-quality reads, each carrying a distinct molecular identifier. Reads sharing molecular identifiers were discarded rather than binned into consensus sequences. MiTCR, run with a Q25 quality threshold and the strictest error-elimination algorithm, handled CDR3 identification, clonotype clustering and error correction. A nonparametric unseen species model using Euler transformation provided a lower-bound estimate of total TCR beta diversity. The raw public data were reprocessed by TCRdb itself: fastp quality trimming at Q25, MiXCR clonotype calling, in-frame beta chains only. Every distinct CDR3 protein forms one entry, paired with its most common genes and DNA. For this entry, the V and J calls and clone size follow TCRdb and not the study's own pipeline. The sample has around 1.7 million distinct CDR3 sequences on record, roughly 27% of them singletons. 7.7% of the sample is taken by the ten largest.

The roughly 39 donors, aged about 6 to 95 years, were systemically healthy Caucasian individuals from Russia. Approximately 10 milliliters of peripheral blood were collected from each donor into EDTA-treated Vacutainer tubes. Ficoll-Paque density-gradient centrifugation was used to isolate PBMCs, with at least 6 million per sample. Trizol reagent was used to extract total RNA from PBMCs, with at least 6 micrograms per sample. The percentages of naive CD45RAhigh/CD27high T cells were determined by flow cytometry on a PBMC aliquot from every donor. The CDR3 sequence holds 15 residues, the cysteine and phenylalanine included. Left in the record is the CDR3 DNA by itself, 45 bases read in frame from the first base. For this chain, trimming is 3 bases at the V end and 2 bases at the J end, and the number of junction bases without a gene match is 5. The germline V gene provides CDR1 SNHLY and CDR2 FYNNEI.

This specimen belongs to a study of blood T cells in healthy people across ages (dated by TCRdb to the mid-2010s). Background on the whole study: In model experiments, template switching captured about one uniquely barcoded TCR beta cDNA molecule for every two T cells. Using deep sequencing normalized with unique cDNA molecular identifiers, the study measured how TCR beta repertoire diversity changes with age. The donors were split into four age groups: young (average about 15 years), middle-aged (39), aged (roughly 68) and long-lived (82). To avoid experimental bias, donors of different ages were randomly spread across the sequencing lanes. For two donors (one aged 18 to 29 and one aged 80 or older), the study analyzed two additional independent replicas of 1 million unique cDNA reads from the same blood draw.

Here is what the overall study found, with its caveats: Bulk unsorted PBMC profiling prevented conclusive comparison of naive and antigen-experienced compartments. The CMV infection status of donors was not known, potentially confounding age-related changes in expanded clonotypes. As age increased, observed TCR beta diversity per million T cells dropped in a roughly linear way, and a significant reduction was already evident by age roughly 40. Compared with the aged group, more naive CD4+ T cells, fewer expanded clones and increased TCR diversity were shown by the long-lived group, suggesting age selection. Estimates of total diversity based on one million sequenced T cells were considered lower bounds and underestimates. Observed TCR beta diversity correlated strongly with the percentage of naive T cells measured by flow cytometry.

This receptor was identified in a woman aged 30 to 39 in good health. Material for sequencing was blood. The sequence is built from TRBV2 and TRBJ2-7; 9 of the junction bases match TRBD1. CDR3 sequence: CASSETGGLTYEQYF. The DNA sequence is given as TGTGCCAGCAGTGAGACAGGGGGTCTCACCTACGAGCAGTACTTC.